This passage covers 2 T cell receptor beta chains from one sample sequenced in a study of blood T cell repertoires in COVID-19. Method: immunoSEQ multiplex PCR; TCRdb's copy keeps in-frame clones and lacks some. The profile shows approximately 170,000 clones, roughly 83% of them singletons. Sequencing used PBMCs or T cells enriched from blood (not recorded which). The receptors shown here come from a woman in her twenties or thirties who had recovered from COVID-19.

The chain is built from TRBV19 and TRBJ2-2; 8 bases are shared with TRBD1. Trimming at V came to 8 bases and at J to 3 bases, leaving 8 bases not matched to a gene. CDR3 length: 15 residues. The germline V gene has CDR1 LNHDA and CDR2 SQIVND (reference sequence). Here the CDR3 reads CASSTGTGYTGELFF. The CDR3 nucleotides are TGTGCCAGTTCTACCGGGACAGGATACACCGGGGAGCTGTTTTTT.

CDR3 protein: CASSDFSSGNTIYF. CDR3 coding DNA: TGTGCCAGCAGTGATTTTAGCTCTGGAAACACCATATATTTT. This chain connects TRBV6-1 to TRBJ1-3, with unresolved D. Trimming shortened V by 3 bases and J by 0 bases, and 6 bases separated the two germline ends. CDR1 is MNHNS and CDR2 is SASEGT in the germline V gene. CDR3 length: 14 residues.